These 14 T cell receptor beta chains were all obtained from the same sample, sequenced in a study of T cells in localized non-small cell lung cancer (dated by TCRdb to the early 2020s). Library creation used the immunoSEQ multiplex PCR assay. TCRdb stores this immuneACCESS table with in-frame sequences only. Part of the clones is absent; in the studies checked, under half of the shortfall reflects unresolved V genes, and no reason is known for the rest. Within this sample are over a thousand clones, with roughly 25% of them counted one time only. Together, the top ten hold approximately 20% of the sample. Sequenced here: lung tumor tissue, sampled before any cancer treatment. These receptors were collected from a male donor aged 60 or over with stage II squamous cell lung carcinoma.

In its sample, this clone was seen a few times. CDR3 protein: CASRPSPAVGYGYTF. DNA for the CDR3: TGTGCCAGCCGCCCTTCTCCCGCCGTGGGCTATGGCTACACCTTC. The chain couples TRBV6-8 to TRBJ1-2; D unresolved. This CDR3 has 15 residues. Deletions cut 8 bases from V and 4 bases from J, with 20 bases between. Germline CDR1 MNHGY, CDR2 SAAAGT.

A single count supports this clone. The chain is built from TRBV28 and TRBJ1-2; D unresolved. The CDR3 length is 13 residues. Looked up from germline, CDR1 is MDHEN and CDR2 is SYDVKM. V was pared by 7 bases and J by 0 bases, with 9 bases between. The CDR3 sequence: CASTSPPNYGYTF. CDR3 DNA sequence: TGTGCCAGCACTTCCCCCCCTAACTATGGCTACACCTTC.

The chain links TRBV5-1 to TRBJ2-1; D possibly corresponds to TRBD2 (7 bases). Trimming shortened V by 0 bases and J by 8 bases, and 15 bases separated the two germline ends. CDR3 length: 15 residues. CDR1 and CDR2 from the germline V gene are SGHRS and YFSETQ. The CDR3 coding sequence is TGCGCCAGCAGCTTGGTGGCGGGGGCTGGGGATGAGCAGTTCTTC. It is translated as CASSLVAGAGDEQFF.

Only a few counts were recorded for this clone. The gene calls are TRBV11-3 and TRBJ1-4, with 7 nucleotides matching TRBD1. The CDR3 extends over 15 amino acids. Germline lookup yields CDR1 SGHNT and CDR2 YENEEA. J lost 8 bases, V lost 5 bases, and 11 bases had no gene match. In nucleotides, the CDR3 is TGTGCCAGCAGCCCGTCCAGGGGGGTTGGAGAAAAACTGTTTTTT. It translates to CASSPSRGVGEKLFF.

The sample holds a few counts of this clone. The chain links TRBV29-1 to TRBJ1-2, with D perhaps TRBD1 (5 bases). This CDR3 is built from 13 residues. Germline values: CDR1 SQVTM, CDR2 ANQGSEA. Trimming left V 3 bases short and J 5 bases short, with 13 bases between. The CDR3 sequence is CSVESGTSYGYTF. The DNA of the CDR3 is TGCAGCGTTGAGTCCGGGACGTCATATGGCTACACCTTC. The entire variable domain, with the rest obtained from reference TRBV29-1 and TRBJ1-2, is as follows: SAVISQKPSRDICQRGTSLTIQCQVDSQVTMMFWYRQQPGQSLTLIATANQGSEATYESGFVIDKFPISRPNLTFSTLTVSNMSPEDSSIYLCSVESGTSYGYTFGSGTRLTVV.

Concerning this clone itself: The junction differs from germline at one of its ends, possibly a read error. The rearrangement uses TRBV6-8 and TRBJ2-1, with TRBD2 as a possible D gene (5 bases). This CDR3 spans 16 amino acids. Germline V gene sequence: CDR1 MNHGY, CDR2 SAAAGT. The DNA of the CDR3 is TGTGCCAGCAGTGACTCGAGAGCGGCATGGGGAAATGAGCAGTTCTTC. Amino acid sequence: CASSDSRAAWGNEQFF.

This clone has a handful of counts. The rearrangement uses TRBV19 and TRBJ2-1, with 15 bases aligning to TRBD2. This CDR3 is 15 amino acids long. The V gene's germline CDR1 is LNHDA and CDR2 SQIVND (reference sequence). Germline trimming cut 5 bases from V and 9 bases from J; bases unmatched to any gene: 5. The CDR3, as DNA: TGTGCCAGTAGTCAAGGACTAGCGGGGGGGACTGAGCAGTTCTTC. It yields the protein CASSQGLAGGTEQFF.

By proportion, this clone is large. The chain joins TRBV18 to TRBJ2-3; weak D call: TRBD2 (6 bases). Germline-derived CDR1 and CDR2 are KGHSH and LQKENI. Deletions cut 5 bases from V and 0 bases from J, with 12 bases between. The CDR3 is 15 residues long. CDR3 nucleotide sequence: TGTGCCAGCTCATCTATTGGGACTAGCACAGATACGCAGTATTTT. It is translated as CASSSIGTSTDTQYF. The full variable domain, completed using reference TRBV18 and TRBJ2-3, is NAGVMQNPRHLVRRRGQEARLRCSPMKGHSHVYWYRQLPEEGLKFMVYLQKENIIDESGMPKERFSAEFPKEGPSILRIQQVVRGDSAAYFCASSSIGTSTDTQYFGPGTRLTVL.

In its sample, this clone was seen once. The V call is TRBV25-1, the J call TRBJ2-7; possible D gene TRBD2, 6 bases. CDR1 is MGHDK, CDR2 SYGVNS, per germline. This CDR3 contains 16 residues. The V gene lost 2 bases and the J gene lost 4 bases, with 18 bases spanning the gap. The CDR3 DNA reads as TGTGCCAGCAGTGAACTACTGAGGAGGGCGCGGTACGAGCAGTACTTC. Translation: CASSELLRRARYEQYF.

This clone has just one count. The J gene is TRBJ2-5, the V gene TRBV30, with a tentative D call TRBD2 (5 bases). V lost 0 bases and J lost 5, with 7 bases in between. The CDR3 is 12 amino acids. Looked up from germline, CDR1 is GTSNPN and CDR2 is SVGIG (reference sequence). The CDR3 bases are TGTGCCTGGAGTGTACGAGGGGAGACCCAGTACTTC. As protein: CAWSVRGETQYF. The full variable domain, rest sourced from reference TRBV30 and TRBJ2-5, is SQTIHQWPATLVQPVGSPLSLECTVEGTSNPNLYWYRQAAGRGLQLLFYSVGIGQISSEVPQNLSASRPQDRQFILSSKKLLLSDSGFYLCAWSVRGETQYFGPGTRLLVL.

The chain links TRBV19 to TRBJ2-7, with TRBD2 matching 9 bases. The junction had 10 bases not matched to a gene; V was cut back by 6 bases and J by 1 base. Per germline, CDR1 LNHDA and CDR2 SQIVND (reference sequence). This CDR3 contains 16 residues. CDR3 in amino acids: CASRARAGGDSYEQYF. For the CDR3, the DNA is TGTGCCAGTAGGGCCCGAGCGGGAGGAGATTCCTACGAGCAGTACTTC.

Judged by abundance, this clone is medium-sized. In DNA, the CDR3 is TGTGCCAGCAGTTTCTCAGCTTTTCACGAGCAGTACTTC. It translates to CASSFSAFHEQYF. The chain couples TRBV6-8 to TRBJ2-7; the D is unclear. Trimming stripped 4 bases from V and 5 bases from J, with 12 bases between. The CDR3 extends over 13 amino acids. The V gene's germline CDR1 is MNHGY and CDR2 SAAAGT.

The chain has TRBV11-3 and TRBJ1-2; 9 nucleotides align to TRBD1. This CDR3 is built from 14 residues. The germline CDR1 and CDR2 sequences are SGHNT and YENEEA. V lost 4 bases to trimming and J lost 8 bases; unmatched junction nucleotides: 8. This CDR3 is CASSYAGTGRGYTF. DNA for the CDR3: TGTGCCAGCAGCTATGCCGGGACAGGGAGGGGCTACACCTTC. Full variable domain (outside the CDR3, taken from reference TRBV11-3 and TRBJ1-2): EAGVVQSPRYKIIEKKQPVAFWCNPISGHNTLYWYLQNLGQGPELLIRYENEEAVDDSQLPKDRFSAERLKGVDSTLKIQPAELGDSAVYLCASSYAGTGRGYTFGSGTRLTVV.

V gene TRBV5-1 combines with J gene TRBJ1-6; no definite D call. This CDR3 is built from 15 residues. In germline, CDR1 is SGHRS, CDR2 YFSETQ. V lost 0 bases and J 7 bases, leaving 11 bases between the germline ends. The CDR3 nucleotides read TGCGCCAGCAGCTTGGGAAATCAAGGGAATTCACCCCTCCACTTT. This codes for CASSLGNQGNSPLHF. The full variable domain, completed using reference TRBV5-1 and TRBJ1-6, is KAGVTQTPRYLIKTRGQQVTLSCSPISGHRSVSWYQQTPGQGLQFLFEYFSETQRNKGNFPGRFSGRQFSNSRSEMNVSTLELGDSALYLCASSLGNQGNSPLHFGNGTRLTVT.